The clone carrying this T cell receptor beta chain was picked up many times. RNA served as the template for amplifying TCR beta CDR3 regions. A first-round RT-PCR used HTBI primers, followed by a second-round multiplex PCR. MiXCR, run by TCRdb on the multiplex PCR reads, gives a single entry per CDR3 protein. The sample lists around 660,000 distinct CDR3 sequences, about 41% occurring once. The sample originates from a study of Graves' ophthalmopathy and Graves' hyperthyroidism. The V gene's germline CDR1 is MNHNY and CDR2 SVGAGI (reference sequence). Trimming took off 8 bases at V and 7 bases at J, with 15 bases between the two ends. This CDR3 has 12 amino acids. The study enrolled ophthalmopathy donors with moderate-to-severe activity, CAS ≥3, NOSPECS ≥4 and duration under 3 months. Certain patients were not enrolled. These were patients with other autoimmune diseases, uncontrolled infections, pregnancy or lactation. Fresh peripheral blood (more than 9.5 ml) yielded the PBMCs.

This clonotype originated in an adult man with Graves' ophthalmopathy. Sequencing was done on a sample of peripheral blood. This sequence joins TRBV6-6 and TRBJ2-7, with D perhaps matching TRBD2 (5 bases). CDR3 amino acids: CASAGRLGEQYF. The CDR3 DNA sequence: TGTGCCAGCGCGGGCAGGCTGGGGGAGCAGTACTTC.